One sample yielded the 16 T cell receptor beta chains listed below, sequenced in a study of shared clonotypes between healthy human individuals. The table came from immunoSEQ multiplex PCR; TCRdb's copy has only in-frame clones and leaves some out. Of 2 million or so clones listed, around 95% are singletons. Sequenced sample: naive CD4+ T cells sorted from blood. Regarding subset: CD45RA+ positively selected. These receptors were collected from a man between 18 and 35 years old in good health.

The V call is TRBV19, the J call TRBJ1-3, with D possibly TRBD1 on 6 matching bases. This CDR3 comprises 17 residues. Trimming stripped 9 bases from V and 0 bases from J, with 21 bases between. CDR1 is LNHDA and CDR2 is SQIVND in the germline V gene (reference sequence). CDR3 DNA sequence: TGTGCCAGCGGGGGGCTTCCGGTGTACGGCTCTGGAAACACCATATATTTT. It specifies CASGGLPVYGSGNTIYF.

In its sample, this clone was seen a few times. The CDR3 bases are TGTGCCAGCAGCTTGCTGGGACAGGGTGGTCAGCCCCAGCATTTT. Translating it yields CASSLLGQGGQPQHF. The rearrangement uses TRBV5-6 and TRBJ1-5, with TRBD1 identical over 9 bases. V lost 1 base to trimming and J lost 6 bases; unmatched junction nucleotides: 5. The CDR3 covers 15 residues. Germline values: CDR1 SGHDT, CDR2 YYEEEE.

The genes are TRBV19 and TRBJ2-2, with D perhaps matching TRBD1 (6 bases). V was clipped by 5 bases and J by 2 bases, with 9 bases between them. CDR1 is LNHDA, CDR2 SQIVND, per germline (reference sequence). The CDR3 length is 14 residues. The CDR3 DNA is TGTGCCAGTAGTGTGACAGGAAACACCGGGGAGCTGTTTTTT. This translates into CASSVTGNTGELFF. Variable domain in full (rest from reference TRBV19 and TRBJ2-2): DGGITQSPKYLFRKEGQNVTLSCEQNLNHDAMYWYRQDPGQGLRLIYYSQIVNDFQKGDIAEGYSVSREKKESFPLTVTSAQKNPTAFYLCASSVTGNTGELFFGEGSRLTVL.

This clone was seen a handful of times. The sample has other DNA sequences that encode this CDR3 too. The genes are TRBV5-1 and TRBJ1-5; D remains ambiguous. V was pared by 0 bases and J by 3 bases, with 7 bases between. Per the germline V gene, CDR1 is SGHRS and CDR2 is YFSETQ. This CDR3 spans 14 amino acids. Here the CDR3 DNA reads TGCGCCAGCAGCTTGGAACCGTCCAATCAGCCCCAGCATTTT. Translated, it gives CASSLEPSNQPQHF.

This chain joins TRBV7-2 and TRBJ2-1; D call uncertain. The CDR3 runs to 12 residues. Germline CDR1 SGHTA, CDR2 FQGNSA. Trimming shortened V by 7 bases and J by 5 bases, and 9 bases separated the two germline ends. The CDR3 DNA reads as TGTGCCAGCACCTACTTGGACAATGAGCAGTTCTTC. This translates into CASTYLDNEQFF.

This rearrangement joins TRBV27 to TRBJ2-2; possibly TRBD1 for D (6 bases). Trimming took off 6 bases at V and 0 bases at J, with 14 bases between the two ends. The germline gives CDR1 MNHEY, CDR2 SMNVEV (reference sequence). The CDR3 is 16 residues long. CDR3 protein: CASRDLGAPNTGELFF. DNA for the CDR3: TGTGCCAGCAGGGATTTGGGGGCTCCGAACACCGGGGAGCTGTTTTTT.

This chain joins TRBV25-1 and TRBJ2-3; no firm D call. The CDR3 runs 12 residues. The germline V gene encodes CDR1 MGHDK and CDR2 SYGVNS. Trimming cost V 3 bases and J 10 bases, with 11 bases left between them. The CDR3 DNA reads TGTGCCAGCAGTGAGTTGTTATGGCCGCAGTATTTT. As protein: CASSELLWPQYF.

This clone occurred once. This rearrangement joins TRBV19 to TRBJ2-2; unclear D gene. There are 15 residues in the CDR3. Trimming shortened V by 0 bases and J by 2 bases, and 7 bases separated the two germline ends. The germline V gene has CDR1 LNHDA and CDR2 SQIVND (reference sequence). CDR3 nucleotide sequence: TGTGCCAGTAGTATAGAGGGGTCCAACACCGGGGAGCTGTTTTTT. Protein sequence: CASSIEGSNTGELFF.

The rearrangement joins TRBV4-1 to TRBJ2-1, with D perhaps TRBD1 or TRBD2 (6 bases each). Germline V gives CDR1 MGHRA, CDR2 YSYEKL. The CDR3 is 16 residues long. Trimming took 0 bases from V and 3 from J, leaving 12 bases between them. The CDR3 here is CASSQDRRGVYNEQFF. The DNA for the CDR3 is TGCGCCAGCAGCCAAGACCGGAGGGGGGTCTACAATGAGCAGTTCTTC.

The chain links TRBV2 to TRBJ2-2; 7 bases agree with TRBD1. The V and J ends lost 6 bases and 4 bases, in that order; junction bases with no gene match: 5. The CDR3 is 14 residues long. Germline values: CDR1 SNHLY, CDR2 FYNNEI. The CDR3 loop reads CASRAGTVTGELFF. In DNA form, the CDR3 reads TGTGCCAGCAGGGCCGGGACAGTCACCGGGGAGCTGTTTTTT.

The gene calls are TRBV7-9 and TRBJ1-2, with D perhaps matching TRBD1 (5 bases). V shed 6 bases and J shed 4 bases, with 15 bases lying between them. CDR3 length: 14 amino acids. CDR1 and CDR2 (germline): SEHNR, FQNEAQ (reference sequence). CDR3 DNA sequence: TGTGCCAGCAGTCCCCCAGGGACCTTCTATGGCTACACCTTC. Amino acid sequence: CASSPPGTFYGYTF.

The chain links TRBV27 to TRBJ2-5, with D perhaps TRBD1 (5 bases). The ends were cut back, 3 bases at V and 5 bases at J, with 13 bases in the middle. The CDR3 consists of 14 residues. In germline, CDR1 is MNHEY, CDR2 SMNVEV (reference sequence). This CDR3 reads CASSFGSRVETQYF. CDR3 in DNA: TGTGCCAGCAGTTTTGGCTCCAGGGTGGAGACCCAGTACTTC.

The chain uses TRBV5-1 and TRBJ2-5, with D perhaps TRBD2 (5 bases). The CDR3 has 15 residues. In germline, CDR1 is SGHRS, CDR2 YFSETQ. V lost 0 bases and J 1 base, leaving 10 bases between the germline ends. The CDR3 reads CASSLAEGLQETQYF. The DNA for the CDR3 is TGCGCCAGCAGCTTGGCTGAGGGCCTCCAAGAGACCCAGTACTTC.

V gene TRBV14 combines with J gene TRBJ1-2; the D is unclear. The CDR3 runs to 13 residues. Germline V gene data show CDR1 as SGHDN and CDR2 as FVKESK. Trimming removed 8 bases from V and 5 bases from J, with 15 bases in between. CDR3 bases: TGTGCCAGCGGTCCCGGAAGAAGTTATGGCTACACCTTC. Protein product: CASGPGRSYGYTF.

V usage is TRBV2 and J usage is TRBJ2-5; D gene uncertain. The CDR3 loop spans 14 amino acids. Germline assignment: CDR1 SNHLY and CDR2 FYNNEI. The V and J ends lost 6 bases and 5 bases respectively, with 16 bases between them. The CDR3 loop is CASRTADFGETQYF. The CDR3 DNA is TGTGCCAGCAGAACGGCTGACTTCGGGGAGACCCAGTACTTC.

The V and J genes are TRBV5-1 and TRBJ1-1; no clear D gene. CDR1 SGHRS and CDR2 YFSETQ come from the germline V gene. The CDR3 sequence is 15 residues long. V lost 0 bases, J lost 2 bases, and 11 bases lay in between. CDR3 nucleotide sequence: TGCGCCAGCAGCTTGGGCGGCGCCGTCAACACTGAAGCTTTCTTT. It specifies CASSLGGAVNTEAFF.